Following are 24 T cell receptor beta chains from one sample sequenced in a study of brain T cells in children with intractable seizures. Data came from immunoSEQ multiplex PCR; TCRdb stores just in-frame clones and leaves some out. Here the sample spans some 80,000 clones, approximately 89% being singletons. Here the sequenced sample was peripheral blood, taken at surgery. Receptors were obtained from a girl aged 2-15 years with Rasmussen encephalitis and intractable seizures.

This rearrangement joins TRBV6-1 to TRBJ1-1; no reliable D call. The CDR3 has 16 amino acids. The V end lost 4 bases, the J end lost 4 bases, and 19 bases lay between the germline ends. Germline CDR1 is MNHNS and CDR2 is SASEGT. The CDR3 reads CASSVFLPGRLTEAFF. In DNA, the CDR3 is TGTGCCAGCAGTGTCTTTCTCCCCGGGAGACTCACTGAAGCTTTCTTT.

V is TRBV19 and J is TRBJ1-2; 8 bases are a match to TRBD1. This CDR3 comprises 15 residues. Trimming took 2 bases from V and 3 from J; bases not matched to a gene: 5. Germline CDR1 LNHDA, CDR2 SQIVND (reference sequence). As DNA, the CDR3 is TGTGCCAGTAGTATAACAGGGGGTACGGACTATGGCTACACCTTC. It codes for CASSITGGTDYGYTF.

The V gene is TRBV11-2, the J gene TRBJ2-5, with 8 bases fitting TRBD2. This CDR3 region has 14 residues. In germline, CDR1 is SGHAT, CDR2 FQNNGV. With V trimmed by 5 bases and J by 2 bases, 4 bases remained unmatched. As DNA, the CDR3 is TGTGCCAGCAGCCGCGGGGGGCAACAAGAGACCCAGTACTTC. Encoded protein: CASSRGGQQETQYF.

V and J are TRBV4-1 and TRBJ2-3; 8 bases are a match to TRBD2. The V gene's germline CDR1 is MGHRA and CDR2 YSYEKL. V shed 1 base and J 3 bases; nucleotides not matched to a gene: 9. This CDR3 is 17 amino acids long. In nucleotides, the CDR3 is TGCGCCAGCAGCCAAGCCCCAGGTGGCGGGGGGACAGATACGCAGTATTTT. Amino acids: CASSQAPGGGGTDTQYF.

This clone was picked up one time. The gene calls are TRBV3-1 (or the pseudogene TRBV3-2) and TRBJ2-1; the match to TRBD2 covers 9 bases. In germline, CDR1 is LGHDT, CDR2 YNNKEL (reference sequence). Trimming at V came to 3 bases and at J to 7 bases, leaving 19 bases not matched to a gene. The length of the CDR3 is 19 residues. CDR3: CASSHLTRTSASKGNEQFF. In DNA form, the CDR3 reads TGTGCCAGCAGCCACCTCACAAGGACTAGCGCCTCCAAGGGTAATGAGCAGTTCTTC.

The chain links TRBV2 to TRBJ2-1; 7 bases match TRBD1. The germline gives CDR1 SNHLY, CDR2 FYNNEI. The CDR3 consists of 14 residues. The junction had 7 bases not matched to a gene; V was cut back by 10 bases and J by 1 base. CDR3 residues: CATHRDSSYNEQFF. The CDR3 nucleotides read TGTGCCACCCACCGGGACAGTTCCTACAATGAGCAGTTCTTC.

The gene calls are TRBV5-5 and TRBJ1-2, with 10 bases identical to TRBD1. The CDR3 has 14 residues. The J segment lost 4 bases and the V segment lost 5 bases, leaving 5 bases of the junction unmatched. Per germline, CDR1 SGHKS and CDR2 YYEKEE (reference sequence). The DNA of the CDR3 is TGTGCCAGCAGGGGCGGGACAGGGGTCTATGGCTACACCTTC. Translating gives CASRGGTGVYGYTF.

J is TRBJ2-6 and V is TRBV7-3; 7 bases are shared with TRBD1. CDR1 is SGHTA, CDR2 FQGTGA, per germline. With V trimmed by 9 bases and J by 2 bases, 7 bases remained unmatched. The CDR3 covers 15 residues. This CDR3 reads CASSLDRAGANVLTF. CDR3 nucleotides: TGTGCCAGTAGTCTAGACAGGGCTGGGGCCAACGTCCTGACTTTC.

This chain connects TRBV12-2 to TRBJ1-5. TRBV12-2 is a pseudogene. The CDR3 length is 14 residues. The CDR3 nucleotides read TGTGCAAGTCGCTTAGCGGGGAGGAGGGTCCCCCAGCATTTT. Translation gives CASRLAGRRVPQHF.

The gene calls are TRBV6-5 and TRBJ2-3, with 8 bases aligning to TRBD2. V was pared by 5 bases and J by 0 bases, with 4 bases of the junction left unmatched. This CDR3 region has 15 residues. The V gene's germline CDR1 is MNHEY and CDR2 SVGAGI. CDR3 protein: CASSQLAASTDTQYF. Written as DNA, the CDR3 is TGTGCCAGCAGTCAACTAGCGGCGAGCACAGATACGCAGTATTTT.

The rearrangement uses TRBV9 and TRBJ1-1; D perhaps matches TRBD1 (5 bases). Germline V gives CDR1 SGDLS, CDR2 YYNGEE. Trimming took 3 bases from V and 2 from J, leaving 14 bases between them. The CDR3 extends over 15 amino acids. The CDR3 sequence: CASSGLGGTNTEAFF. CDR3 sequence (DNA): TGTGCCAGCAGCGGACTTGGGGGGACCAACACTGAAGCTTTCTTT.

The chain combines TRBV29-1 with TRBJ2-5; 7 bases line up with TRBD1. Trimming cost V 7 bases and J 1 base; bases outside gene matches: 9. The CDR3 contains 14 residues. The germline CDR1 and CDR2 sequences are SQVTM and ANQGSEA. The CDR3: CSGGPTGTQETQYF. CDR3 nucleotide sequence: TGCAGCGGTGGACCGACAGGGACCCAAGAGACCCAGTACTTC.

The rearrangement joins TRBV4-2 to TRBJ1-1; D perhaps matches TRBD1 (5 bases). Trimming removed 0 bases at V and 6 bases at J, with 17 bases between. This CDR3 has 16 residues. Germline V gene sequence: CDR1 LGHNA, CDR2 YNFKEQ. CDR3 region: CASSQDGSSWGAEAFF. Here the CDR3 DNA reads TGTGCCAGCAGCCAAGATGGGTCGTCCTGGGGCGCTGAAGCTTTCTTT.

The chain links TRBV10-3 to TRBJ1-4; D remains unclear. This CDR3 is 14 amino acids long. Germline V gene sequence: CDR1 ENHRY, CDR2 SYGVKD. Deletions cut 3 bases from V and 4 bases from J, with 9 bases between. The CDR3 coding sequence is TGTGCCATCAGTGATATGGGAAATAATGAAAAACTGTTTTTT. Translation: CAISDMGNNEKLFF.

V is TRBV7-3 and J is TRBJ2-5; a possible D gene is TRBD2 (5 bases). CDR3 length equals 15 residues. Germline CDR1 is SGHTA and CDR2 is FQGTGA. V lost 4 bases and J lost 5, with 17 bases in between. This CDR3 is CASSSGAYPGETQYF. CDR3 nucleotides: TGTGCCAGCAGCTCTGGAGCATACCCGGGGGAGACCCAGTACTTC.

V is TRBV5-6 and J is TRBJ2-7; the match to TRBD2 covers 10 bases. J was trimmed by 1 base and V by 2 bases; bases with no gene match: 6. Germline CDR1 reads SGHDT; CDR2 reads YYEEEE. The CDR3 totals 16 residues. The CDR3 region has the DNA TGTGCCAGCAGCTTTAGCTCGGGACTAGCGTCCTACGAGCAGTACTTC. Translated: CASSFSSGLASYEQYF. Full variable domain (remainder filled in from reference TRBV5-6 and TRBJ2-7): DAGVTQSPTHLIKTRGQQVTLRCSPKSGHDTVSWYQQALGQGPQFIFQYYEEEERQRGNFPDRFSGHQFPNYSSELNVNALLLGDSALYLCASSFSSGLASYEQYFGPGTRLTVT.

The DNA of the CDR3 is TGTGCCAGCAGCTTAGGATGGACCGGGACCTACGAGCAGTACTTC. Amino acids: CASSLGWTGTYEQYF. The chain has TRBV5-4 and TRBJ2-7; D might be TRBD2 (5 bases). The CDR3 consists of 15 residues. The V gene lost 2 bases and the J gene lost 2 bases, with 14 bases spanning the gap. The germline V gene has CDR1 SGHNT and CDR2 YYREEE (reference sequence).

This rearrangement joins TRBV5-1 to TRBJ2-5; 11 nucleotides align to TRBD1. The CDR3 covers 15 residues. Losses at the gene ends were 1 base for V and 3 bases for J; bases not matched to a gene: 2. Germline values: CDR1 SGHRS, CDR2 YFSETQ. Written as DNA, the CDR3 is TGCGCCAGCAGCTTGTGGACAGGGGGCGAAGAGACCCAGTACTTC. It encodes CASSLWTGGEETQYF.

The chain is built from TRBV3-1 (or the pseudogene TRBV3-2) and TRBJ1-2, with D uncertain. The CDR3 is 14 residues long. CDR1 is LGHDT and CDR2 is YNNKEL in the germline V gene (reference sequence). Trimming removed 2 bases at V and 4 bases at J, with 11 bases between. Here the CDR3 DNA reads TGTGCCAGCAGCCAACAAGGACTTCCCTATGGCTACACCTTC. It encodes CASSQQGLPYGYTF.

This chain's CDR3 is CASSDPIGTGGSGYTF. The CDR3 DNA reads TGTGCCAGCAGTGACCCGATAGGGACAGGGGGCAGTGGCTACACCTTC. The chain combines TRBV6-1 with TRBJ1-2; 12 bases are a match to TRBD1. Germline V gene data show CDR1 as MNHNS and CDR2 as SASEGT. Losses at the gene ends were 3 bases for V and 7 bases for J; bases not matched to a gene: 9. The CDR3 is 16 residues long.

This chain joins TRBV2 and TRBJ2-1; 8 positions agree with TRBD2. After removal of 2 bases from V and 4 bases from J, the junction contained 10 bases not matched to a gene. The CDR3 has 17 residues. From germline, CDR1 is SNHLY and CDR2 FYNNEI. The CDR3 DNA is TGTGCCAGCAGTGAATTTTTTCTTTCGGGGGGGTACAATGAGCAGTTCTTC. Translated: CASSEFFLSGGYNEQFF.

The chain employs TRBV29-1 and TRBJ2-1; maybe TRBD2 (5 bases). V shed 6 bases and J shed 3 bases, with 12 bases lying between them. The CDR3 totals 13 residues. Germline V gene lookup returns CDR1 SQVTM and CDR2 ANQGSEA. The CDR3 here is CSVRAAVYNEQFF. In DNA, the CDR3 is TGCAGCGTGAGAGCAGCGGTCTACAATGAGCAGTTCTTC.

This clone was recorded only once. CDR3 in amino acids: CASSLKTSATEAFF. The DNA of the CDR3 is TGTGCCAGCAGCTTAAAAACCTCTGCCACTGAAGCTTTCTTT. This rearrangement joins TRBV7-9 to TRBJ1-1; no firm D call. V was cut by 2 bases and J by 4 bases, with 11 bases left in between. The CDR3 length is 14 residues. Germline-derived CDR1 and CDR2 are SEHNR and FQNEAQ (reference sequence).

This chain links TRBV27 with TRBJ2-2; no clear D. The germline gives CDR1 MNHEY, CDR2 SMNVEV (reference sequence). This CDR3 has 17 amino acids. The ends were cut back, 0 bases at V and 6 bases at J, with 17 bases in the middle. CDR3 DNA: TGTGCCAGCAGTTTATCTCCGATGCCCGTCCACGCCGGGGAGCTGTTTTTT. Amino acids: CASSLSPMPVHAGELFF.